This T cell receptor beta chain is drawn from a study of blood T cell repertoires in COVID-19 (TCRdb year 2020). Study-wide context: Collaborator samples came from the United States, Italy and Spain and covered acute and convalescent phases of COVID-19. The material from the prospective study consisted of cDNA or gDNA derived from T cells, B-cell-depleted T cells, or PBMCs. Subjects who had been exposed to COVID-19, were actively infected with it, or had recovered from it provided the deeply sampled blood TCRbeta repertoires that made up the dataset. The repertoires were released in a freely available public database meant as a resource for research on the immune response to SARS-CoV-2. The samples were drawn from the first 160 participants of the ongoing ImmuneRACE study and from 950 to 1,500 subjects provided by 6 global collaborators. Nearly every sample came with metadata listing a de-identified subject ID, COVID-19 status, age in years and sex. Where available, HLA class I and class II types were obtained from metadata supplied by the sample provider rather than from assay-based typing.

TCRbeta CDR3 regions were amplified from genomic DNA by means of the immunoSEQ Assay, a bias-controlled multiplex PCR. The authors' analysis ran thus. The number of nucleated cells in each sample was estimated by amplification of reference gene primers within the assay. Sequence reads were collapsed and filtered to measure the absolute abundance of every unique TCRbeta CDR3 rearrangement. For each sample, productive Simpson clonality was calculated as the square root of Simpson's diversity index across productive rearrangements. The source is immuneACCESS, and TCRdb retained only in-frame sequences with V and J called. Part of the clones is not carried over; for the studies checked, unresolved V genes explain less than half of this, and the remainder is unexplained. The V and J calls and clone size were taken over from that table, and D and trimming were inferred from the DNA. Recorded for this sample are hundreds of thousands of clones; roughly 85% of them occurred a single time. The top ten clonotypes cover roughly 5% of the sample.

The collaborating institutions used their own protocols to collect whole blood in K2EDTA tubes. Collaborator samples were shipped for TCRbeta analysis as frozen whole blood, isolated PBMCs, or DNA extracted from either sample type. Overall results and qualifications from the work: The amount of clinical and demographic metadata varied by source and participant and was provided uncurated.

Including the terminal cysteine and phenylalanine, the CDR3 comprises 14 residues. Solely the CDR3 DNA is kept, with 42 bases framed from the first base. The CDR1 and CDR2 encoded by the germline V gene (reference sequence) are LGHDT and YNNKEL. Clipping removes 4 bases from V and 9 bases from J, with 7 as the unmatched junction base count. Worth noting for this clone: No antigen is known for it. One base away there is no much larger clone; base qualities are not given.

The sequence joins TRBV3-1 (or the pseudogene TRBV3-2) to TRBJ2-1; TRBD1 aligns with 9 central bases. Sequencing was carried out using peripheral blood. The TCR was taken from a man aged 45-65 years with active or convalescent COVID-19. The CDR3 protein sequence reads: CASSRRQGGGEQFF. The DNA sequence is as follows: TGTGCCAGCAGCCGCCGACAGGGGGGGGGTGAGCAGTTCTTC.